This T cell receptor beta chain derives from a study of CD8 T cells in ankylosing spondylitis. Study-level results: Significant enrichment of disease-linked clones was reported in matched ankylosing spondylitis synovial fluid.

This clonotype was counted a few times. Its matching antigen is unknown. TCRdb reprocessed the 5' RACE reads via MiXCR and lists one record per CDR3 protein. This table holds some 350,000 distinct CDR3 sequences, approximately 14% found once. Between the trimmed V and J ends, which lost 2 bases and 1 base, there was a span of 12 bases. Germline V gene data show CDR1 as DFQATT and CDR2 as SNEGSKA (reference sequence). The CDR3 is 15 amino acids. This receptor was obtained from a male donor with ankylosing spondylitis or in good health (not recorded which). Sequenced: blood, either unsorted or a sorted T cell fraction (not recorded which). The V gene is TRBV20-1, the J gene TRBJ2-1, with D perhaps matching TRBD1 or TRBD2 (6 bases each). The CDR3 reads CSARFRGGSYNEQFF. The CDR3 DNA reads as TGCAGTGCTAGATTTCGAGGGGGGTCCTACAATGAGCAGTTCTTC.